This is a list of T cell receptor beta chains from one sample in a study of T cell repertoires in cytomegalovirus infection. TCRdb redid the calling of the reads with MiXCR, one entry per CDR3 protein. The sample consists of over 150,000 distinct CDR3 sequences, approximately 15% of them appearing once. Sequenced input: PBMCs. The receptors shown here come from a human donor in good health (CMV status not recorded). Some clones in this sample may be carry-over from other donors' samples. CDR3s include the opening cysteine and the closing phenylalanine or tryptophan. The order of the fields is V gene, D gene, clone size, J gene, CDR3 DNA, CDR3 protein. A D gene is named only where the DNA matches it firmly. The size field is filled for only some rows; it gives once, few, many or a size class.

V gene: TRBV28
D gene: NA
clone size: NA
J gene: TRBJ2-7
CDR3 DNA: TGTGCCAGCAGTTTAACCGACATCTCCGACGAGCAGTACTTC
CDR3 protein: CASSLTDISDEQYF

V gene: TRBV4-3
D gene: NA
clone size: NA
J gene: TRBJ2-7
CDR3 DNA: TGCGCCAGCAGCCAAGAACAGGGTTCGTCCTACGAGCAGTACTTC
CDR3 protein: CASSQEQGSSYEQYF

V gene: TRBV29-1
D gene: NA
clone size: NA
J gene: TRBJ2-3
CDR3 DNA: TGCAGCGTTCAGGGCTCCTCAGTGGCAGATACGCAGTATTTT
CDR3 protein: CSVQGSSVADTQYF

V gene: TRBV12-3/TRBV12-4
D gene: NA
clone size: many
J gene: TRBJ1-5
CDR3 DNA: TGTGCCAGCAGTTCAAACCAGGGAAAACAGCCCCAGCATTTT
CDR3 protein: CASSSNQGKQPQHF

V gene: TRBV6-2/TRBV6-3
D gene: TRBD2
clone size: few
J gene: TRBJ2-2
CDR3 DNA: TGTGCCAGCAGGCTAGCGGGAGCAACCGGGGAGCTGTTTTTT
CDR3 protein: CASRLAGATGELFF

V gene: TRBV6-6
D gene: TRBD1
clone size: few
J gene: TRBJ1-1
CDR3 DNA: TGTGCCAGCAGTTACTGGCAAAAGACAGGGCTCACTGAAGCTTTCTTT
CDR3 protein: CASSYWQKTGLTEAFF

V gene: TRBV20-1
D gene: NA
clone size: NA
J gene: TRBJ2-5
CDR3 DNA: TGCAGTGCTAGAGAGGGAGGGGGTCAAGAGACCCAGTACTTC
CDR3 protein: CSAREGGGQETQYF

V gene: TRBV2
D gene: NA
clone size: NA
J gene: TRBJ2-2
CDR3 DNA: TGTGCCAGCAGTGACGGGGGTGGGATCGGGGAGCTGTTTTTT
CDR3 protein: CASSDGGGIGELFF

V gene: TRBV2
D gene: NA
clone size: NA
J gene: TRBJ1-6
CDR3 DNA: TGTGCCAGCAGTGTCGCCCCGAATTCACCCCTCCACTTT
CDR3 protein: CASSVAPNSPLHF

V gene: TRBV27
D gene: NA
clone size: many
J gene: TRBJ1-5
CDR3 DNA: TGTGCCAGCAGCTTTCTCAATCAGCCCCAGCATTTT
CDR3 protein: CASSFLNQPQHF

V gene: TRBV7-2
D gene: NA
clone size: many
J gene: TRBJ1-5
CDR3 DNA: TGTGCCAGCAGCCCTACGACCAATCAGCCCCAGCATTTT
CDR3 protein: CASSPTTNQPQHF

V gene: TRBV6-5
D gene: NA
clone size: few
J gene: TRBJ1-6
CDR3 DNA: TGTGCCAGCAGTGCGGGGTATTCACCCCTCCACTTT
CDR3 protein: CASSAGYSPLHF

V gene: TRBV29-1
D gene: TRBD1
clone size: many
J gene: TRBJ2-6
CDR3 DNA: TGCAGCGTTGAGACAGGGTCACCGCTTGGGGCCAACGTCCTGACTTTC
CDR3 protein: CSVETGSPLGANVLTF

V gene: TRBV28
D gene: NA
clone size: few
J gene: TRBJ1-1
CDR3 DNA: TGTGCCAGCAAGACAGGGAACACTGAAGCTTTCTTT
CDR3 protein: CASKTGNTEAFF

V gene: TRBV3-1
D gene: NA
clone size: NA
J gene: TRBJ2-5
CDR3 DNA: TGTGCCAGCAGCCATAACCAGGAGTACCAAGAGACCCAGTACTTC
CDR3 protein: CASSHNQEYQETQYF

V gene: TRBV7-8
D gene: NA
clone size: few
J gene: TRBJ2-3
CDR3 DNA: TGTGCCAGCAGCTCACTAGGGAGGTTCGCAGATACGCAGTATTTT
CDR3 protein: CASSSLGRFADTQYF

V gene: TRBV4-2
D gene: NA
clone size: NA
J gene: TRBJ1-4
CDR3 DNA: TGTGCCAGCAGCCAAGCCCAGGGCAATGATGAAAAACTGTTTTTT
CDR3 protein: CASSQAQGNDEKLFF

V gene: TRBV7-8
D gene: NA
clone size: many
J gene: TRBJ2-2
CDR3 DNA: TGTGCCAGCAGCTTAGGGGGAGCTCCCAACACCGGGGAGCTGTTTTTT
CDR3 protein: CASSLGGAPNTGELFF

V gene: TRBV7-9
D gene: TRBD1
clone size: NA
J gene: TRBJ1-2
CDR3 DNA: TGTGCCAGCAGCGCCATACAGGGGATCTATGGCTACACCTTC
CDR3 protein: CASSAIQGIYGYTF

V gene: TRBV14
D gene: NA
clone size: few
J gene: TRBJ2-6
CDR3 DNA: TGTGCCAGCAGCCAAGTTCGTGGTTCGAGCTCTGGGGCCAACGTCCTGACTTTC
CDR3 protein: CASSQVRGSSSGANVLTF

V gene: TRBV6-1
D gene: TRBD1
clone size: many
J gene: TRBJ2-7
CDR3 DNA: TGTGCCAGCAGTTCCCCCGGGACAGTTTCCTACGAGCAGTACTTC
CDR3 protein: CASSSPGTVSYEQYF

V gene: TRBV12-3/TRBV12-4
D gene: NA
clone size: few
J gene: TRBJ2-7
CDR3 DNA: TGTGCCAGCAGTACCCCAGGGAAGGAGAGCTACGAGCAGTACTTC
CDR3 protein: CASSTPGKESYEQYF

V gene: TRBV6-6
D gene: NA
clone size: NA
J gene: TRBJ1-4
CDR3 DNA: TGTGCCAGCAGTTACCGCACAGGAGAAAAACTGTTTTTT
CDR3 protein: CASSYRTGEKLFF

V gene: TRBV29-1
D gene: NA
clone size: NA
J gene: TRBJ1-4
CDR3 DNA: TGCAGCGTTGAAGCCGCAGGACGCAAGCTGTTTTTT
CDR3 protein: CSVEAAGRKLFF

V gene: TRBV4-1
D gene: NA
clone size: NA
J gene: TRBJ2-7
CDR3 DNA: TGTGCCAGCAGCCAAGATAGAGGAGTGGGGTACGAGCAGTACTTC
CDR3 protein: CASSQDRGVGYEQYF

V gene: TRBV7-2
D gene: NA
clone size: few
J gene: TRBJ1-2
CDR3 DNA: TGTGCCAGCAGCTTAAAGGATCTAGCTTCTAACTATGGCTACACCTTC
CDR3 protein: CASSLKDLASNYGYTF

V gene: TRBV6-2/TRBV6-3
D gene: NA
clone size: few
J gene: TRBJ2-1
CDR3 DNA: TGTGCCAGCAGTTCCCCAACAGGCTTCTACAATGAGCAGTTCTTC
CDR3 protein: CASSSPTGFYNEQFF

V gene: TRBV10-1
D gene: TRBD1
clone size: few
J gene: TRBJ1-5
CDR3 DNA: TGCGCCAGGAGAGGAGGGGGCTGCAATCAGCCCCAGCATTTT
CDR3 protein: CARRGGGCNQPQHF

V gene: TRBV7-8
D gene: NA
clone size: many
J gene: TRBJ2-2
CDR3 DNA: TGTGCCAGCAGCACAAGCTCCGTCCGGGCCGGGGAGCTGTTTTTT
CDR3 protein: CASSTSSVRAGELFF

V gene: TRBV5-3
D gene: TRBD2
clone size: NA
J gene: TRBJ2-1
CDR3 DNA: TGTGCCAGCAGCTTCCACGGGGGGGGGATTGGTGAGCAGTTCTTC
CDR3 protein: CASSFHGGGIGEQFF

V gene: TRBV20-1
D gene: NA
clone size: few
J gene: TRBJ2-1
CDR3 DNA: TGCAGCCCAAGCGGGCCCAGGGGGGATAATGAGCAGTTCTTC
CDR3 protein: CSPSGPRGDNEQFF

V gene: TRBV10-3
D gene: TRBD1
clone size: few
J gene: TRBJ1-5
CDR3 DNA: TGTGCCATCAGGACAGGGGACGGTTCGCCCCAGCATTTT
CDR3 protein: CAIRTGDGSPQHF

V gene: TRBV29-1
D gene: NA
clone size: NA
J gene: TRBJ2-3
CDR3 DNA: TGCAGCGGTGGGGGACGCACAGATACGCAGTATTTT
CDR3 protein: CSGGGRTDTQYF

V gene: TRBV7-6
D gene: NA
clone size: many
J gene: TRBJ2-7
CDR3 DNA: TGTGCCAGCAGCTTGGATCAGGGTCCTGTCTACGAGCAGTACTTC
CDR3 protein: CASSLDQGPVYEQYF

V gene: TRBV7-2
D gene: NA
clone size: NA
J gene: TRBJ1-5
CDR3 DNA: TGTGCCAGCAGCCGCACCTATAATCAGCCCCAGCATTTT
CDR3 protein: CASSRTYNQPQHF

V gene: TRBV10-3
D gene: TRBD2
clone size: many
J gene: TRBJ2-3
CDR3 DNA: TGTGCCATCAGTGGCGGGACTAGCGGGACAGATACGCAGTATTTT
CDR3 protein: CAISGGTSGTDTQYF

V gene: TRBV12-3/TRBV12-4
D gene: NA
clone size: many
J gene: TRBJ2-7
CDR3 DNA: TGTGCCAGCAGTCTCCCGGGACGGAGCCCCTACGAGCAGTACTTC
CDR3 protein: CASSLPGRSPYEQYF

V gene: TRBV10-2
D gene: TRBD2
clone size: NA
J gene: TRBJ2-1
CDR3 DNA: TGCGCCAGCAGTCCCCCAGCAGCGGGGGGGCGGGGTGAGCAGTTCTTC
CDR3 protein: CASSPPAAGGRGEQFF

V gene: TRBV4-1
D gene: NA
clone size: many
J gene: TRBJ1-2
CDR3 DNA: TGCGCCAGCAGCCAAGTCCAGGGCAATAACTATGGCTACACCTTC
CDR3 protein: CASSQVQGNNYGYTF

V gene: TRBV11-2
D gene: TRBD2
clone size: few
J gene: TRBJ2-1
CDR3 DNA: TGTGCCAGCAGCCCCAGGCTAGCGGGGTACAATGAGCAGTTCTTC
CDR3 protein: CASSPRLAGYNEQFF

V gene: TRBV29-1
D gene: TRBD2
clone size: few
J gene: TRBJ2-5
CDR3 DNA: TGCAGCGTGACCCCTAGCGGGAAAGAGACCCAGTACTTC
CDR3 protein: CSVTPSGKETQYF